This entry features one T cell receptor beta chain sequence. Its antigen is still unknown. These data come from a study of T cell responses to AZD1222 COVID-19 vaccine. Overall study results and limits: It was only 6 or 7 AZD1222 recipients who were seropositive at baseline. An increase in Spike-specific TCR breadth and depth was observed after two AZD1222 doses. Donors were mostly white British, more females; clonal diversity possibly underestimated.

Clones were sequenced by immunoSEQ multiplex PCR, and TCRdb holds only the in-frame ones, with some missing. The sample includes tens of thousands of clones, around nine tenths seen only once; the top ten take approximately 6.3%. Germline CDR1 is MNHEY and CDR2 is SVGAGI. The V and J ends lost 7 bases and 7 bases, in that order; junction bases with no gene match: 4. CDR3 length: 13 residues. This receptor was taken from an adult who received the MenACWY meningococcal vaccine as a control. Sequencing was performed on peripheral blood, taken 28 days after the second dose of the MenACWY control vaccine. The gene calls are TRBV6-5 and TRBJ1-2; 12 nucleotides line up with TRBD1. The CDR3 region has the DNA TGTGCCAGCACGGGACAGGGGGCAAGTGGCTACACCTTC. Translated: CASTGQGASGYTF.